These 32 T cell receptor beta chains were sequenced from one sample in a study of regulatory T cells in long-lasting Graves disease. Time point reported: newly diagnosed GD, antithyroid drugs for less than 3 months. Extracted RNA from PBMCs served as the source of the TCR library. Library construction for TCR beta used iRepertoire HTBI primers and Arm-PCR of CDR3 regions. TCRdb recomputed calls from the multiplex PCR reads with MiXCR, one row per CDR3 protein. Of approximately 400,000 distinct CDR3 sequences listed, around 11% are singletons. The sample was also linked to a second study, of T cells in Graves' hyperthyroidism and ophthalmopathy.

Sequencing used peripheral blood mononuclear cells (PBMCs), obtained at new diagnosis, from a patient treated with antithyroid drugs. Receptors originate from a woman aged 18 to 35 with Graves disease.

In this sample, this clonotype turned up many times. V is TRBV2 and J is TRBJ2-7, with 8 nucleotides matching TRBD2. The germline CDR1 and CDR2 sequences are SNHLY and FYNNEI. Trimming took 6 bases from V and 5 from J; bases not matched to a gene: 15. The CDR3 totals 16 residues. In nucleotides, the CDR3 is TGTGCCAGCAGCGGTGCAGCGGGAGCCCTCTACAACGAGCAGTACTTC. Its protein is CASSGAAGALYNEQYF.

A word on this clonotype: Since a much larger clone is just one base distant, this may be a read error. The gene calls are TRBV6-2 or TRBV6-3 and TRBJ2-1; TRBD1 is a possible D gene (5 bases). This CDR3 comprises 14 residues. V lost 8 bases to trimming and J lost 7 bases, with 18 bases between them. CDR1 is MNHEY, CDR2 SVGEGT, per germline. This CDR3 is CASGARLPENEQFF. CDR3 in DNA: TGTGCCAGCGGGGCACGACTCCCGGAGAATGAGCAGTTCTTC.

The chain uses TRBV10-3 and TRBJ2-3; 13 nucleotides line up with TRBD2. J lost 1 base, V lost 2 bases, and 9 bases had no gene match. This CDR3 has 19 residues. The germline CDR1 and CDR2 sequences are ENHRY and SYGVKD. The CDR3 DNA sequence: TGTGCCATCAGTGAGCACCCTGGACTAGCGGGGGAGGGCACAGATACGCAGTATTTT. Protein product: CAISEHPGLAGEGTDTQYF.

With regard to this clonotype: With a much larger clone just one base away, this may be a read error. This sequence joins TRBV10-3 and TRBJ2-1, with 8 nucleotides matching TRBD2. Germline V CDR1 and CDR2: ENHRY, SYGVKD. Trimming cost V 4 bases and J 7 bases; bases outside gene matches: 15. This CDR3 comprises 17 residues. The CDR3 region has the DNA TGTGCCATCAGTGGGGGACGGGAGGGTACGATGGAGAATGAGCAGTTCTTC. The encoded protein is CAISGGREGTMENEQFF.

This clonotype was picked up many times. In nucleotides, the CDR3 is TGTGCCAGCAGCTTTACTGGACCTGCAGCTTTCTTT. Translating gives CASSFTGPAAFF. This chain joins TRBV6-1 and TRBJ1-1, with D unclear. Germline V CDR1 and CDR2: MNHNS, SASEGT. CDR3 length: 12 residues. The germline V and J ends were trimmed by 6 bases and 10 bases, with 15 bases remaining between them.

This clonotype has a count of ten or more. The CDR3 is CASSDFAGPDTQYF. The CDR3 coding sequence is TGTGCCAGCAGCGATTTTGCAGGCCCAGATACGCAGTATTTT. The V gene is TRBV7-3, the J gene TRBJ2-3; D uncertain. The CDR3 has 14 residues. Trimming left V 5 bases short and J 4 bases short, with 13 bases between. Per the germline V gene, CDR1 is SGHTA and CDR2 is FQGTGA.

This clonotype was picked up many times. CDR3 DNA sequence: TGTGCCAGCCGGAGTTCGGGGGACGGCTACACCTTC. It translates to CASRSSGDGYTF. The chain carries TRBV6-1 and TRBJ1-2, with D maybe TRBD1 (5 bases). Germline values: CDR1 MNHNS, CDR2 SASEGT. V lost 8 bases, J lost 8 bases, and 15 bases lay in between. This CDR3 is built from 12 residues.

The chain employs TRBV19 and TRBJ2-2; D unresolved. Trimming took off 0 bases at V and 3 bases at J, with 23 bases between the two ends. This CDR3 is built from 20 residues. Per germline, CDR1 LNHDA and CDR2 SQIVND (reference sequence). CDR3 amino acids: CASSIDPWVNPKFHTGELFF. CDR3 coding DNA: TGTGCCAGTAGTATAGATCCGTGGGTAAATCCAAAGTTTCACACCGGGGAGCTGTTTTTT.

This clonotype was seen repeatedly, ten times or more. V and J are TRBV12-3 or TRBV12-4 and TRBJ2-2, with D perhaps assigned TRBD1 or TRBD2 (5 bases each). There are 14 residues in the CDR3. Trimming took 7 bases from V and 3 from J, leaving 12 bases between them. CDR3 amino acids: CASTPGPYTGELFF. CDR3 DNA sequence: TGTGCCAGCACTCCGGGACCGTACACCGGGGAGCTGTTTTTT.

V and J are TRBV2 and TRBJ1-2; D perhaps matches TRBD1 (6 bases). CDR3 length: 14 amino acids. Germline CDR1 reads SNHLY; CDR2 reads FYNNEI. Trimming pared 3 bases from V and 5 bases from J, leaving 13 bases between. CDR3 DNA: TGTGCCAGCAGTGATGCAGGGGTAGTATATGGCTACACCTTC. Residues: CASSDAGVVYGYTF.

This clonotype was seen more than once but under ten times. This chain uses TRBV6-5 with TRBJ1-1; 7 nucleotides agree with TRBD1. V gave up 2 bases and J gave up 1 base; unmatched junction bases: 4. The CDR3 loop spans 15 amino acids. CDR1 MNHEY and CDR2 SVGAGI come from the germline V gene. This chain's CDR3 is CASSYAAGGNTEAFF. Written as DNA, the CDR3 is TGTGCCAGCAGTTACGCGGCAGGGGGGAACACTGAAGCTTTCTTT.

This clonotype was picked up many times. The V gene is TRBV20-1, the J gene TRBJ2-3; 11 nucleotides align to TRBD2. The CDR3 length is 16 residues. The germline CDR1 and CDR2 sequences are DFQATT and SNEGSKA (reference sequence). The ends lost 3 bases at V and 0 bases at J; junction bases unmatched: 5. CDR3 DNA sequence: TGCAGTGCTAGTGGTCTAGCGGGAGGAAGCACAGATACGCAGTATTTT. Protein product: CSASGLAGGSTDTQYF.

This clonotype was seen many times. The CDR3 sequence: CSARRARTNYGYTF. The CDR3 coding sequence is TGCAGTGCTAGAAGGGCCAGGACGAACTATGGCTACACCTTC. The rearrangement joins TRBV20-1 to TRBJ1-2; D unclear. The V gene lost 2 bases and the J gene lost 2 bases, with 12 bases spanning the gap. The CDR3 is made up of 14 amino acids. Germline V CDR1 and CDR2: DFQATT, SNEGSKA (reference sequence).

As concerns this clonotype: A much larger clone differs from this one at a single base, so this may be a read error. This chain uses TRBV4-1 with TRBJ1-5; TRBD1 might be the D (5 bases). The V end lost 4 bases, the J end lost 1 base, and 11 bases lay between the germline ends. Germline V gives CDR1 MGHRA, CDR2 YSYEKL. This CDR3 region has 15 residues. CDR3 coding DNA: TGCGCCAGCAGCCGGGTAGAGGGGAGCAATCAGCCCCAGCATTTT. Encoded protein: CASSRVEGSNQPQHF.

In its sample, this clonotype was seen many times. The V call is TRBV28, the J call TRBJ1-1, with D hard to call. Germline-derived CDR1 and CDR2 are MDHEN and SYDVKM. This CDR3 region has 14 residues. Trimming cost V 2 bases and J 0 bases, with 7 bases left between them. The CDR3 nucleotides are TGTGCCAGCAGTTTACTGCGGATGAACACTGAAGCTTTCTTT. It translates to CASSLLRMNTEAFF.

The CDR3 DNA is TGTGCCACCAGCAGAGATCGGGTCTCAAAGGAGACCCAGTACTTC. Translating gives CATSRDRVSKETQYF. This chain joins TRBV15 and TRBJ2-5; D is unresolved. V was shortened by 0 bases and J by 5 bases, with 13 bases between the two germline ends. Per germline, CDR1 LNHNV and CDR2 YYDKDF (reference sequence). This CDR3 is built from 15 residues.

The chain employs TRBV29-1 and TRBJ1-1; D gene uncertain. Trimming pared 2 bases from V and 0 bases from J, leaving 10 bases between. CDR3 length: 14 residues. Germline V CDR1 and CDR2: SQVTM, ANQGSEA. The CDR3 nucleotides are TGCAGCGTTGAAAACAGAGGGTTGAACACTGAAGCTTTCTTT. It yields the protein CSVENRGLNTEAFF.

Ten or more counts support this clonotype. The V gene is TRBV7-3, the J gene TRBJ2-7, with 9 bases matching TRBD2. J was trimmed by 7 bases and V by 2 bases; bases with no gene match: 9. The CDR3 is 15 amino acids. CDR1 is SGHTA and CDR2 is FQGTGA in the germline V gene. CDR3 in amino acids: CASSLVVAGVGEQYF. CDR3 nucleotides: TGTGCCAGCAGCTTAGTAGTAGCGGGAGTTGGGGAGCAGTACTTC.

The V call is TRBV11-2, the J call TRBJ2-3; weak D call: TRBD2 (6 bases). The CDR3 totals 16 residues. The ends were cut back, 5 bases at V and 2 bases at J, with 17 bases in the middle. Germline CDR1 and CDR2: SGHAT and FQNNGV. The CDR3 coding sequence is TGTGCCAGCAGCCTAAGGACTAATTGGGCCACAGATACGCAGTATTTT. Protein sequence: CASSLRTNWATDTQYF.

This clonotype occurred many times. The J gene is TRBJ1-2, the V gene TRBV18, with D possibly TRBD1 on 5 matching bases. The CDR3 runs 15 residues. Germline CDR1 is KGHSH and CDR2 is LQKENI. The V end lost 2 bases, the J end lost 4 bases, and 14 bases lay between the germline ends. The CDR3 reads CASSPDSALPYGYTF. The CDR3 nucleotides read TGTGCCAGCTCACCAGACAGCGCCTTACCCTATGGCTACACCTTC.

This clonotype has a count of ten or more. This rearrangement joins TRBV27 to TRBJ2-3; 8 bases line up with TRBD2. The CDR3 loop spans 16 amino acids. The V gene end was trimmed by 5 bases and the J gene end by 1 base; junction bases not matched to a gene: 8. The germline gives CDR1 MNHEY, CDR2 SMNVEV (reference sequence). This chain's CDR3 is CASSPRGGRRTDTQYF. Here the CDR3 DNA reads TGTGCCAGCAGTCCACGGGGGGGGCGGCGCACAGATACGCAGTATTTT.

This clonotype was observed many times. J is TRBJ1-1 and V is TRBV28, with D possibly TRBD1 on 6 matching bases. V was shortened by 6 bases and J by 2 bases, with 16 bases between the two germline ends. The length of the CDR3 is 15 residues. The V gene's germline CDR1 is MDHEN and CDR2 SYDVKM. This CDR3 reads CASRGAGTLNTEAFF. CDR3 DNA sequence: TGTGCCAGCAGGGGCGCCGGGACACTTAACACTGAAGCTTTCTTT.

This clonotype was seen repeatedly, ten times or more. The CDR3 DNA reads as TGCGCCAGCAGTGGCCTATCTTCCTACAATGAGCAGTTCTTC. This encodes CASSGLSSYNEQFF. The chain recombines TRBV5-1 with TRBJ2-1; no clear D. Trimming pared 5 bases from V and 1 base from J, leaving 10 bases between. The CDR3 has 14 amino acids. CDR1 and CDR2 (germline): SGHRS, YFSETQ.

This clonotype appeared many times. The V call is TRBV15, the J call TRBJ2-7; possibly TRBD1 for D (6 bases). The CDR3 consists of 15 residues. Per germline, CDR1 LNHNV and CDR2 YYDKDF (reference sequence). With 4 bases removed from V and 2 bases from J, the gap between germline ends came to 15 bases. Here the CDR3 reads CATSNAGTYTYEQYF. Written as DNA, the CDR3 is TGTGCCACCAGCAACGCCGGGACATACACCTACGAGCAGTACTTC.

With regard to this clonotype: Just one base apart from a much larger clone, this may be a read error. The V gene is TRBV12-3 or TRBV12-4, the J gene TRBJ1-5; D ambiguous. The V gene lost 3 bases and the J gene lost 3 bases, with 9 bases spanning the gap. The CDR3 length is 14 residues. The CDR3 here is CASSFGDNNQPQHF. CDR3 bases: TGTGCCAGCAGTTTCGGGGATAACAATCAGCCCCAGCATTTT.

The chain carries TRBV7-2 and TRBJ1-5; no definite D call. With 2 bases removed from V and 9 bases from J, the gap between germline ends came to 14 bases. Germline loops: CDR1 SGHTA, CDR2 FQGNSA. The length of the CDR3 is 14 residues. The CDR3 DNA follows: TGTGCCAGCAGCTTATCTCTCCTAGAGACGCCCCAGCATTTT. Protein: CASSLSLLETPQHF. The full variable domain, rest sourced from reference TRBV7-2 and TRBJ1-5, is GAGVSQSPSNKVTEKGKDVELRCDPISGHTALYWYRQSLGQGLEFLIYFQGNSAPDKSGLPSDRFSAERTGGSVSTLTIQRTQQEDSAVYLCASSLSLLETPQHFGDGTRLSIL.

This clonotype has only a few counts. The CDR3 loop is CASSHPSIDRKETQYF. In DNA, the CDR3 is TGTGCCAGCAGCCATCCATCCATCGACAGAAAAGAGACCCAGTACTTC. V and J are TRBV11-2 and TRBJ2-5, with D perhaps TRBD1 (5 bases). Looked up from germline, CDR1 is SGHAT and CDR2 is FQNNGV. This CDR3 is 16 amino acids long. The V end lost 5 bases, the J end lost 3 bases, and 19 bases lay between the germline ends.

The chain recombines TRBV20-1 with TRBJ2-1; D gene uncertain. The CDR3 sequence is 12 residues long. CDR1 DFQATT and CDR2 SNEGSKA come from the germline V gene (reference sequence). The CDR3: CQAPSSYNEQFF. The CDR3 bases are TGCCAAGCCCCGAGCTCCTACAATGAGCAGTTCTTC.

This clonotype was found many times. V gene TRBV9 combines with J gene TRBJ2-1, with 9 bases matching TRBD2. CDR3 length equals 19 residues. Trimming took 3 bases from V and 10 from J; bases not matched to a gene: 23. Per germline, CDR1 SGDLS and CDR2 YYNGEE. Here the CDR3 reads CASSADEGAGGLLKQEQFF. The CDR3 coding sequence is TGTGCCAGCAGCGCCGATGAGGGGGCGGGGGGGCTACTCAAGCAAGAGCAGTTCTTC.

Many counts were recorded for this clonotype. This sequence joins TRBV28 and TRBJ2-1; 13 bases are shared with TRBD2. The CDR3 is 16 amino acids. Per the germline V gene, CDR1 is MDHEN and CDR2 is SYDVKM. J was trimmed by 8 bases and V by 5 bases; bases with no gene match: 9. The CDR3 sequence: CASSPSLAGGIDEQFF. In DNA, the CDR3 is TGTGCCAGCAGTCCCTCACTAGCGGGAGGGATCGATGAGCAGTTCTTC.

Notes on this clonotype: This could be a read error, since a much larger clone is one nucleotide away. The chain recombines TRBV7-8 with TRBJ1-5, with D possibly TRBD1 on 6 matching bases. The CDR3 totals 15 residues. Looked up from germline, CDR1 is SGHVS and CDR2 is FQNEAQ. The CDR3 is CASSYGTRGKQPQDF. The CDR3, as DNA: TGTGCCAGCAGCTACGGGACAAGGGGAAAACAGCCCCAGGATTTT.

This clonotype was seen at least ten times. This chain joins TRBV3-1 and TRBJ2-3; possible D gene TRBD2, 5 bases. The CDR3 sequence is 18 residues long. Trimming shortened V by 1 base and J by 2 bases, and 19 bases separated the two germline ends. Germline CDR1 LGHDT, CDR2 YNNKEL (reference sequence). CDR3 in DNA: TGTGCCAGCAGCCAAGCCTATCGCCGCGGGCAGCCCACAGATACGCAGTATTTT. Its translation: CASSQAYRRGQPTDTQYF.